This T cell receptor beta chain was retrieved from a study of T cell responses to AZD1222 COVID-19 vaccine. Clones were sequenced by immunoSEQ multiplex PCR, and TCRdb holds only the in-frame ones, with some missing. Of 150,000 to 160,000 clones in the sample, 75% to 95% were seen once. Sequences were derived from peripheral blood, sampled on day 0 of AZD1222 vaccination. The source of this sequence is an adult in good health.

CDR3 coding DNA: TGTGCCAGCAGCTTAGAACGCAGCTATAATTCACCCCTCCACTTT. This encodes CASSLERSYNSPLHF. The V gene is TRBV7-9, the J gene TRBJ1-6; D gene uncertain. Germline loops: CDR1 SEHNR, CDR2 FQNEAQ (reference sequence). Trimming removed 1 base at V and 3 bases at J, with 7 bases between. The CDR3 has 15 residues.